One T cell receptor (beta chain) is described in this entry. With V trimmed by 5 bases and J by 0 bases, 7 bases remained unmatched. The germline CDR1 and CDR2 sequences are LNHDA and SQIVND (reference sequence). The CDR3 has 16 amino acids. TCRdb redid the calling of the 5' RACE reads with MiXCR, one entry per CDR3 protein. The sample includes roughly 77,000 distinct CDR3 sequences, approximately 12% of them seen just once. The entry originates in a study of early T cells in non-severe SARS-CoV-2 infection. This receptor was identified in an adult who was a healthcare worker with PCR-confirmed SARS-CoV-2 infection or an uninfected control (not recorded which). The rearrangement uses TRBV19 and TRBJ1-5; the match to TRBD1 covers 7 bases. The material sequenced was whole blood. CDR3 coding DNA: TGTGCCAGTAGTCTGGGGACAGCTTATAGCAATCAGCCCCAGCATTTT. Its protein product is CASSLGTAYSNQPQHF.